This is a list of T cell receptor beta chains from one sample in a study of blood T cell repertoires in COVID-19. The data were produced by immunoSEQ multiplex PCR, yet TCRdb's version contains in-frame clones alone and is incomplete. The sample has around 13,000 clones; 70% to 90% are singletons. The source material was peripheral blood. These receptors originate from a man older than 75 with acute or convalescent COVID-19. Both conserved end residues are trimmed from each CDR3. Fields, in order: clone size, V gene, CDR3 protein. Only some rows state a clone size, as once, few, many or a class for expanded clones.

>NA|TRBV3-1/TRBV3-2
ASSQRDRAF
>NA|TRBV9
ASSVVGTANTEAF
>NA|TRBV3-1/TRBV3-2
ASSRGTVNYGYT
>NA|TRBV7-9
ASSIQGARNYGYT
>NA|TRBV6-1
ASSEAAGGPLSSYNEQF
>few|TRBV19
ASSTQGLQNTEAF
>NA|TRBV20-1
SATRETQY
>NA|TRBV5-1
ASSLDRTDYNEQF
>NA|TRBV5-1
ASSEILAGVSYEQY
>NA|TRBV28
ASSGRGEGGREQY
>NA|TRBV18
ASSPPSTGYNEQF
>NA|TRBV19
ASSERIGELF
>NA|TRBV28
ASRQSGTGGFNSPLH
>NA|TRBV3-1/TRBV3-2
ASSQDSFSGSYSGANVLT
>NA|TRBV3-1/TRBV3-2
ASSAGTISYNEQF
>NA|TRBV19
ASSIASRTSGGPQF
>NA|TRBV18
ASSPGTRGEKLF
>NA|TRBV21-1
ASSLRQGYT
>NA|TRBV6-5
ASSYNGPSGANVLT
>NA|TRBV4-2
ASSQVGTAGGNTIY
>NA|TRBV9
ASSAGTGSYGYT
>NA|TRBV19
ASSIVKEGPDTQY
>NA|TRBV5-8
ASSPSATLYSNQPQH